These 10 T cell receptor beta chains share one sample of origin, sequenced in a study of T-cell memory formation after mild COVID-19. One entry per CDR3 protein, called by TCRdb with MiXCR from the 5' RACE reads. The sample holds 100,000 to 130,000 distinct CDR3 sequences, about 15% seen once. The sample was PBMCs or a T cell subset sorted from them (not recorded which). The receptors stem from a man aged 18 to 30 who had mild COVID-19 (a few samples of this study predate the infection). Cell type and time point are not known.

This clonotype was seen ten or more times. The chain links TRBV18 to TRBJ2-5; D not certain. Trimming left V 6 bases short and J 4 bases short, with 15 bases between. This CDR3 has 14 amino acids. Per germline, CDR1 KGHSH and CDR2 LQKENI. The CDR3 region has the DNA TGTGCCAGCTCCGACCCGCGAGTTGGAGAGACCCAGTACTTC. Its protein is CASSDPRVGETQYF. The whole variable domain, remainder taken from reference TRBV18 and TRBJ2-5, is NAGVMQNPRHLVRRRGQEARLRCSPMKGHSHVYWYRQLPEEGLKFMVYLQKENIIDESGMPKERFSAEFPKEGPSILRIQQVVRGDSAAYFCASSDPRVGETQYFGPGTRLLVL.

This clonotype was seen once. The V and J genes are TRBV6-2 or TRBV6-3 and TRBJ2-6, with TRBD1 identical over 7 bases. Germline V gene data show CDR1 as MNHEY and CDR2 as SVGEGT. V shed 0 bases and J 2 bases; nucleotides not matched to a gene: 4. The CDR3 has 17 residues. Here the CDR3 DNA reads TGTGCCAGCAGTTACTCCACAGACAGGGCTGGGGCCAACGTCCTGACTTTC. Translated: CASSYSTDRAGANVLTF.

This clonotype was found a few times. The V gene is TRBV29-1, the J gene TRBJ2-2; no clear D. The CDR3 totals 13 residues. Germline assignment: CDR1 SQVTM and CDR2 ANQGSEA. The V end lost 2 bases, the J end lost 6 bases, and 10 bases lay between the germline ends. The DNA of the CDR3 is TGCAGCGTTGAAACTAAGGCCCCCGGGGAGCTGTTTTTT. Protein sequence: CSVETKAPGELFF.

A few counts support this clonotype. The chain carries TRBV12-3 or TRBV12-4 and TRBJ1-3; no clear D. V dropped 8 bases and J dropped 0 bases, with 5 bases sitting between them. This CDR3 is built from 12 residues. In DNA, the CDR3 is TGTGCCAGCCAGAACTCTGGAAACACCATATATTTT. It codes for CASQNSGNTIYF.

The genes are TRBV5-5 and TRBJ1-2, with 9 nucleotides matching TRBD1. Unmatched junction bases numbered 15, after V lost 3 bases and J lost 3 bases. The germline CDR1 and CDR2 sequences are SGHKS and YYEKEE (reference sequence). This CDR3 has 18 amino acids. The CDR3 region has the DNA TGTGCCAGCAGCTGGGGAGGACAGGGGCTCTCCTTGGACTATGGCTACACCTTC. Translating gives CASSWGGQGLSLDYGYTF.

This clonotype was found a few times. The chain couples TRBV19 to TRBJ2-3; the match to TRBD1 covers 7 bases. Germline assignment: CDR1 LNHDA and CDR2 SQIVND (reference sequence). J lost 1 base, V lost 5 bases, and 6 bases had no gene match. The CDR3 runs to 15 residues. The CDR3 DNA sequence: TGTGCCAGTAGTCCAGCAGGGGGTGGCACAGATACGCAGTATTTT. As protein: CASSPAGGGTDTQYF.

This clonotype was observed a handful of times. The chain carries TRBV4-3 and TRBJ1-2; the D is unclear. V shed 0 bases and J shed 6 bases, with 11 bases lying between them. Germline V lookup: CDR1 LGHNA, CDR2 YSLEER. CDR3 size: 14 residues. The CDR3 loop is CASSQDRGVDGYTF. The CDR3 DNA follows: TGCGCCAGCAGCCAAGATCGCGGGGTCGATGGCTACACCTTC.

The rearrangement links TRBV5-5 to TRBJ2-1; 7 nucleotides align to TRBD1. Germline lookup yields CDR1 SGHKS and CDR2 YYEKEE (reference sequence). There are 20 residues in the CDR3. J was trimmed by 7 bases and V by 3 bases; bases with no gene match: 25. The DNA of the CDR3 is TGTGCCAGCAGCTCGCGACAGGGTCAATGGGAGTACGGTCAAGGGAATGAGCAGTTCTTC. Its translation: CASSSRQGQWEYGQGNEQFF.

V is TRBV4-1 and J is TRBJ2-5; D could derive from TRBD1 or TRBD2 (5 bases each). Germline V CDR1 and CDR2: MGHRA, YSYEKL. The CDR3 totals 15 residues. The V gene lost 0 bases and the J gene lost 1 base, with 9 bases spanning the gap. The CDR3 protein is CASSQDDGAQETQYF. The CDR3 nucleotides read TGCGCCAGCAGCCAAGATGACGGGGCCCAAGAGACCCAGTACTTC.

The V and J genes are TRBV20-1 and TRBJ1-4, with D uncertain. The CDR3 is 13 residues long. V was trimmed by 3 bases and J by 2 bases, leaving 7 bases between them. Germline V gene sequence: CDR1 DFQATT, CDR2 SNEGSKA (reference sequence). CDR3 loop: CSASSVTNEKLFF. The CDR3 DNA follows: TGCAGTGCTAGCAGTGTGACTAATGAAAAACTGTTTTTT.